This is a list of T cell receptor beta chains from one sample in a study of CD8 T cells in ankylosing spondylitis. MiXCR was run by TCRdb on the 5' RACE reads, yielding one entry per CDR3 protein. This sample has 150,000 to 200,000 distinct CDR3 sequences, with under 14% found just once. Sequenced input: blood, either unsorted or a sorted T cell fraction (not recorded which). These receptor sequences come from a male donor with ankylosing spondylitis or in good health (not recorded which). CDR3s include the opening cysteine and the closing phenylalanine or tryptophan. Fields, in order: D gene, J gene, V gene, clone size, CDR3 DNA, CDR3 protein. A D gene is named only where the DNA matches it firmly. Clone size is given for some rows only: seen once, a few or many times, or a class if the clone is expanded.

NA,TRBJ2-5,TRBV24-1,many,TGTGCCACCAGTGATTTGGGCCCTCAAGAGACCCAGTACTTC,CATSDLGPQETQYF
NA,TRBJ2-3,TRBV27,many,TGTGCCAGCAGTTTCTCGGGATCCCTGGGGGCAGATACGCAGTATTTT,CASSFSGSLGADTQYF
TRBD1,TRBJ2-7,TRBV6-1,NA,TGTGCCAGCAGCCCCGGGACAGGCACACCTTATACCTACGAGCAGTACTTC,CASSPGTGTPYTYEQYF
TRBD2,TRBJ2-2,TRBV12-3/TRBV12-4,many,TGTGCCAGCAGTCCAAAAATCCGGACTAGCGGGATTCCCGGGGAGCTGTTTTTT,CASSPKIRTSGIPGELFF
NA,TRBJ2-5,TRBV28,many,TGTGCCAGCAGTTTTTTTGGGGGGGGGGCAGTAGGAGAGACCCAGTACTTC,CASSFFGGGAVGETQYF
TRBD1,TRBJ1-1,TRBV6-1,NA,TGTGCCAGCAGTCAGGGACAGAAGCTTGAAGCTTTCTTT,CASSQGQKLEAFF
NA,TRBJ2-2,TRBV6-5,many,TGTGCCAGCAGTTGGAAAGGAGCGGGGAACACCGGGGAGCTGTTTTTT,CASSWKGAGNTGELFF
TRBD1,TRBJ2-4,TRBV20-1,many,TGCAGTGCGGCCGGGGCCGGGACAGTCAAAAACATTCAGTACTTC,CSAAGAGTVKNIQYF
NA,TRBJ2-1,TRBV6-1,NA,TGTGCCAGCAGATCACAGGTCCTCTCCTACAATGAGCAGTTCTTC,CASRSQVLSYNEQFF
TRBD1,TRBJ1-1,TRBV9,NA,TGTGCCAGCAGCGTACAGGGGGCAGACACTGAAGCTTTCTTT,CASSVQGADTEAFF
NA,TRBJ1-1,TRBV6-1,many,TGTGCCAGCTCTATCCGGGGGGTCACTGAAGCTTTCTTT,CASSIRGVTEAFF
NA,TRBJ2-6,TRBV29-1,many,TGCAGCGTTGACTCCGGGCCCAAGTTCTCTGGGGCCAACGTCCTGACTTTC,CSVDSGPKFSGANVLTF
NA,TRBJ2-6,TRBV12-5,once,TGTGCCAGCTGGGAGCGGGCAGGGGTTCCAGAGTCTGGGGCCAACGTCCTGACTTTC,CASWERAGVPESGANVLTF
NA,TRBJ2-1,TRBV6-1,many,TGTGCCAGCAGACCTGACAGTAGCTCCTACAATGAGCAGTTCTTC,CASRPDSSSYNEQFF
NA,TRBJ2-1,TRBV28,many,TGTGCCACACAACGGGGTGCGATTGGTGAGCAGTTCTTC,CATQRGAIGEQFF
TRBD1,TRBJ2-1,TRBV6-5,many,TGTGCCAGCAGTTCCGGGACAGGGGTCTCCGAGCAGTTCTTC,CASSSGTGVSEQFF
NA,TRBJ2-6,TRBV6-5,many,TGTGCCAGCAGTTACGTTCAATCTGGGGCCAACGTCCTGACTTTC,CASSYVQSGANVLTF
NA,TRBJ2-2,TRBV28,few,TGTGCCAGCAGCAGACCCCAGGGGTTGGCCGGGGAGCTGTTTTTT,CASSRPQGLAGELFF
NA,TRBJ1-1,TRBV27,many,TGTGCCAGCAGTTTGATTAGGGCTTTGAACACTGAAGCTTTCTTT,CASSLIRALNTEAFF
NA,TRBJ1-2,TRBV13,many,TGTGCCAGCAGCTTCGGGACCGCCGCTAACTATGGCTACACCTTC,CASSFGTAANYGYTF
NA,TRBJ2-2,TRBV9,many,TGTGCCAGCAGCAATCAAGGCCCCGCCCCTGGGGAGCTGTTTTTT,CASSNQGPAPGELFF
NA,TRBJ2-2,TRBV5-1,many,TGCGCCAGCAGCTTGGAGCCGGGACGTGTAGGGGAGCTGTTTTTT,CASSLEPGRVGELFF
TRBD2,TRBJ2-2,TRBV7-8,few,TGTGCCAGCAGGGGACTAGCGATTACCACCGGGGAGCTGTTTTTT,CASRGLAITTGELFF
TRBD1,TRBJ1-2,TRBV6-1,many,TGTGCCAGCAGAGTACAGGGGACGGAGGGCTACACCTTC,CASRVQGTEGYTF
TRBD1,TRBJ1-2,TRBV12-3/TRBV12-4,many,TGTGCCAGCAGGGGACAGTCAGGCGGTAACTATGGCTACACCTTC,CASRGQSGGNYGYTF
NA,TRBJ2-7,TRBV29-1,many,TGCAGCGTCGAAGACAGGCTGAGTTCGGACGAGCAGTACTTC,CSVEDRLSSDEQYF
TRBD1,TRBJ2-3,TRBV28,NA,TGTGCCAGCAGTCTTGCAGGGGGCGCGAGAGATACGCAGTATTTT,CASSLAGGARDTQYF
NA,TRBJ2-7,TRBV4-3,NA,TGCGCCAGCAGCCAAGACAGGGAGAGCACCGAGCAGTACTTC,CASSQDRESTEQYF
TRBD2,TRBJ2-5,TRBV5-1,many,TGCGCCAGCAGCTTGACTAGCGGGATCCAAGAGACCCAGTACTTC,CASSLTSGIQETQYF
TRBD1,TRBJ2-1,TRBV20-1,many,TGCAGTGCTAGAAAGACAGGGGACCCCAATGAGCAGTTCTTC,CSARKTGDPNEQFF
TRBD2,TRBJ2-7,TRBV27,few,TGTGCCAGCAGTTTGAGCGGGAGGGCCACCTACGAGCAGTACTTC,CASSLSGRATYEQYF
TRBD1,TRBJ2-1,TRBV7-9,NA,TGTGCCAGCAGCTCCTACAGGGGGCAACAGGCCAATGAGCAGTTCTTC,CASSSYRGQQANEQFF
TRBD1,TRBJ1-5,TRBV5-5,few,TGTGCCAGCACCGAAACGGGACAGGGCAATCAGCCCCAGCATTTT,CASTETGQGNQPQHF
NA,TRBJ2-1,TRBV14,few,TGTGCCAGCAGCCAAGAATTATACAATGAGCAGTTCTTC,CASSQELYNEQFF
TRBD2,TRBJ2-3,TRBV20-1,many,TGCAGTGCTAGTGAACTAGCGGGGCGCACAGATACGCAGTATTTT,CSASELAGRTDTQYF
NA,TRBJ2-4,TRBV29-1,many,TGCAGCCCCGGCCCCCCCCTCCTATGGGAGTTAGCCAAAAACATTCAGTACTTC,CSPGPPLLWELAKNIQYF
NA,TRBJ2-2,TRBV20-1,many,TGCAGTGCCCAGACGGTCGCGGCGAACACCGGGGAGCTGTTTTTT,CSAQTVAANTGELFF
TRBD1,TRBJ2-1,TRBV5-4,few,TGTGCCAGCATCCCGGGACAGGGGGCGGCCTACAATGAGCAGTTCTTC,CASIPGQGAAYNEQFF
NA,TRBJ2-3,TRBV5-1,many,TGCGCCAGCAGCCAACAGGAACTTGGGACAGATACGCAGTATTTT,CASSQQELGTDTQYF
TRBD2,TRBJ2-2,TRBV20-1,many,TGCAGTGCTAGATCGGGAGGGGCCGTCACCGGGGAGCTGTTTTTT,CSARSGGAVTGELFF
NA,TRBJ2-7,TRBV7-8,few,TGTGCCAGCAGCTTAGTTCGGAGTAACGAGCAGTACTTC,CASSLVRSNEQYF
NA,TRBJ1-1,TRBV5-1,NA,TGCGCCAGCAGCTCGGAAGGGGGGGCCGGGAACACTGAAGCTTTCTTT,CASSSEGGAGNTEAFF
NA,TRBJ2-2,TRBV7-2,many,TGTGCCAGCAGCCCCACCATTTCGGGCCTAAGGGAGCTGTTTTTT,CASSPTISGLRELFF
NA,TRBJ1-2,TRBV11-2,NA,TGTGCCAGCAGCTTAGCCCCGGGACCTATCTATGGCTACACCTTC,CASSLAPGPIYGYTF
TRBD1,TRBJ2-7,TRBV4-3,NA,TGCGCCAGCAGCCCAACAGGGGGTCCCTACGAGCAGTACTTC,CASSPTGGPYEQYF
NA,TRBJ2-5,TRBV7-2,few,TGTGCCAGCAGCTTAATAGCCCTAGCGATGGAGACCCAGTACTTC,CASSLIALAMETQYF
NA,TRBJ1-1,TRBV6-1,NA,TGTGCCAGCAGTGAATTCAGGGTGAACACTGAAGCTTTCTTT,CASSEFRVNTEAFF
TRBD1,TRBJ1-4,TRBV9,many,TGTGCCAGCAGCGCCCTCCGGGACAGGTCTCTGTTTTTT,CASSALRDRSLFF
TRBD2,TRBJ2-1,TRBV10-2,many,TGCGCCAGCAGCGCGACTAGCGGGACGTACAATGAGCAGTTCTTC,CASSATSGTYNEQFF
NA,TRBJ2-7,TRBV7-8,few,TGTGCCAGCAGTCCCACCTGGGACGAGCAGTACTTC,CASSPTWDEQYF
NA,TRBJ2-1,TRBV6-1,NA,TGTGCCAGCAGTGACTACCTAGCCCTCTCCTACAATGAGCAGTTCTTC,CASSDYLALSYNEQFF
NA,TRBJ2-3,TRBV2,many,TGTGCCAGCAAGCCCCGCGATACGCAGTATTTT,CASKPRDTQYF
NA,TRBJ2-7,TRBV12-3/TRBV12-4,many,TGTGCCAGCAGTTCCAGGGGCTTCTACCTCTCCTACGAGCAGTACTTC,CASSSRGFYLSYEQYF
TRBD1,TRBJ1-1,TRBV6-5,many,TGTGCCAGCAGCATACTCACAGGGGGGAAAGCTTTCTTT,CASSILTGGKAFF
NA,TRBJ2-1,TRBV2,many,TGTGCCAGCAGTGAAAAGGGACCCCGGTACAATGAGCAGTTCTTC,CASSEKGPRYNEQFF
TRBD1,TRBJ2-1,TRBV5-6,NA,TGTGCCAGCAGCTTGACAGGGGGCAATGAGCAGTTCTTC,CASSLTGGNEQFF
NA,TRBJ2-1,TRBV20-1,many,TGCAGGGTCGGAGGCGTCACCTACAATGAGCAGTTCTTC,CRVGGVTYNEQFF
NA,TRBJ2-3,TRBV29-1,many,TGCAGCGTTAGGGCAGGGCGGACAGATACGCAGTATTTT,CSVRAGRTDTQYF
TRBD1,TRBJ2-7,TRBV27,NA,TGTGCCGGCAGTATACGACAGGGGTACGAGCAGTACTTC,CAGSIRQGYEQYF